Below are 5 T cell receptor beta chains sequenced from a single sample in a study of radiation and T cells in renal cell carcinoma. As to time point: blood 2 weeks post-SBRT. As to treatment: 15 Gy SBRT to primary tumor, nephrectomy 4 weeks later. The data were produced by immunoSEQ multiplex PCR, yet TCRdb's version contains in-frame clones alone and is incomplete. This table holds roughly 130,000 clones, approximately 80% found once. Sample: blood, taken from a patient whose treatment included radiotherapy and nephrectomy. All receptors derive from a woman aged 60-75 years with renal cell carcinoma.

The rearrangement uses TRBV2 and TRBJ1-1; D unresolved. The CDR3 extends over 13 amino acids. The germline V and J ends were trimmed by 6 bases and 1 base, with 9 bases remaining between them. Germline CDR1 and CDR2: SNHLY and FYNNEI. The CDR3 protein is CASRGPKNTEAFF. CDR3 DNA: TGTGCCAGCAGGGGTCCAAAGAACACTGAAGCTTTCTTT.

The table lists this clone with a few counts. The V gene is TRBV7-6, the J gene TRBJ1-5; D uncertain. Germline V gene data show CDR1 as SGHVS and CDR2 as FNYEAQ. The germline V and J ends were trimmed by 3 bases and 4 bases, with 7 bases remaining between them. The CDR3 contains 13 residues. CDR3 sequence reads: CASSLGVNQPQHF. The CDR3, as DNA: TGTGCCAGCAGCTTGGGAGTTAATCAGCCCCAGCATTTT.

As regards this clone: The junction shows a germline mismatch at one end, possibly a read error. This chain uses TRBV6-5 with TRBJ2-7; 7 positions agree with TRBD1. CDR1 MNHEY and CDR2 SVGAGI come from the germline V gene. This CDR3 is built from 13 residues. CDR3 in DNA: TGTGCCAGCAGTCTCCCAGGCTCAGGGGGAATGGACTTC. Translation: CASSLPGSGGMDF.

The rearrangement joins TRBV7-2 to TRBJ2-1; D assignment may be TRBD1 or TRBD2 (6 bases each). Germline lookup yields CDR1 SGHTA and CDR2 FQGNSA. V lost 5 bases and J lost 3, with 11 bases in between. This CDR3 has 14 amino acids. CDR3 sequence (DNA): TGTGCCAGCAGCAGGGGGGCTGGCTACAATGAGCAGTTCTTC. As protein: CASSRGAGYNEQFF.

The chain recombines TRBV28 with TRBJ1-2; D is possibly TRBD1 (6 bases). V was shortened by 3 bases and J by 1 base, with 9 bases between the two germline ends. The CDR3 extends over 14 amino acids. Germline assignment: CDR1 MDHEN and CDR2 SYDVKM. The DNA of the CDR3 is TGTGCCAGCAGTTTCAGGGGTAGTAACTATGGCTACACCTTC. Its protein product is CASSFRGSNYGYTF.